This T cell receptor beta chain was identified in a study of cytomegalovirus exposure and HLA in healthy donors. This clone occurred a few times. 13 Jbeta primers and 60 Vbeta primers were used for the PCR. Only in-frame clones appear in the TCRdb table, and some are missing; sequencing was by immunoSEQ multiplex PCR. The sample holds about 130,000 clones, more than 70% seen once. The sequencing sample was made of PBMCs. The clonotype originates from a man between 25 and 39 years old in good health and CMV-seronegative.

The CDR3 loop reads CASSLGTGGTGELFF. CDR3 sequence (DNA): TGTGCCAGCAGCCTGGGGACAGGGGGCACCGGGGAGCTGTTTTTT. The gene calls are TRBV5-4 and TRBJ2-2; 11 bases line up with TRBD1. The CDR3 totals 15 residues. Trimming removed 4 bases from V and 4 bases from J; junction bases left unmatched: 3. Germline lookup yields CDR1 SGHNT and CDR2 YYREEE (reference sequence). The whole variable domain, filled in from reference TRBV5-4 and TRBJ2-2, reads ETGVTQSPTHLIKTRGQQVTLRCSSQSGHNTVSWYQQALGQGPQFIFQYYREEENGRGNFPPRFSGLQFPNYSSELNVNALELDDSALYLCASSLGTGGTGELFFGEGSRLTVL.